The T cell receptor (beta chain) described here comes from a study of CD8+CD57+ T cells in acquired aplastic anemia. CDR1 is DFQATT and CDR2 is SNEGSKA in the germline V gene (reference sequence). The CDR3 is 15 residues long. The V gene end was trimmed by 0 bases and the J gene end by 5 bases; junction bases not matched to a gene: 8. Genomic DNA constituted the template upon which TCR beta VDJ and CDR3 profiling was performed. Each CDR3 protein gets one entry after TCRdb re-called the reads with MiXCR. The profile shows approximately 200,000 distinct CDR3 sequences, roughly half of them singletons. Many counts were recorded for this clonotype.

This chain uses TRBV20-1 with TRBJ1-2, with TRBD1 matching over 8 bases. This sequence originates from a human donor in good health, serving as a control. Material for sequencing was sorted CD4+, CD8+, or CD8+CD57+ T cells (not recorded which) from PBMCs. CDR3 protein: CSARDNAGGEYGYTF. The CDR3 region has the DNA TGCAGTGCTAGAGATAATGCAGGGGGCGAATATGGCTACACCTTC.